This T cell receptor beta chain was captured by sequencing in a study of cytomegalovirus exposure and HLA in healthy donors. Deletions cut 5 bases from V and 3 bases from J, with 10 bases between. Germline V gene lookup returns CDR1 MNHEY and CDR2 SMNVEV (reference sequence). The CDR3 is 13 amino acids. The PCR used 60 Vbeta and 13 Jbeta primers. Assay: immunoSEQ multiplex PCR; the TCRdb copy retains only in-frame clones and omits some. The sample carries 120,000 or so clones, about 71% recorded once. The sample was PBMCs. The TCR comes from a woman between 45 and 60 years old in good health and CMV-seronegative. The chain couples TRBV27 to TRBJ1-2; D is possibly TRBD1 (6 bases). The CDR3 bases are TGTGCCAGCAGTCTACAGGGCGACTATGGCTACACCTTC. Protein: CASSLQGDYGYTF.